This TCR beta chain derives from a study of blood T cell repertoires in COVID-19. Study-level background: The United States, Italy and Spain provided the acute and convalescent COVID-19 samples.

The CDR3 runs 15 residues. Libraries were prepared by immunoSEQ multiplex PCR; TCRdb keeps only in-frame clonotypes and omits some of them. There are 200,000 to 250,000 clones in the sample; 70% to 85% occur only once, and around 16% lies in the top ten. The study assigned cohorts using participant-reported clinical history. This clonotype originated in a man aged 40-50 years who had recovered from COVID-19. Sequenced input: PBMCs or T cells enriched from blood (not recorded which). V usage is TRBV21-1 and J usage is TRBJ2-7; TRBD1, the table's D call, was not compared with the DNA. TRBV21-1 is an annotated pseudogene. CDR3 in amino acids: CASSNSTGNSYEQYF. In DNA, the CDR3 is TGTGCCAGCAGCAATTCGACAGGGAACTCCTACGAGCAGTACTTC.